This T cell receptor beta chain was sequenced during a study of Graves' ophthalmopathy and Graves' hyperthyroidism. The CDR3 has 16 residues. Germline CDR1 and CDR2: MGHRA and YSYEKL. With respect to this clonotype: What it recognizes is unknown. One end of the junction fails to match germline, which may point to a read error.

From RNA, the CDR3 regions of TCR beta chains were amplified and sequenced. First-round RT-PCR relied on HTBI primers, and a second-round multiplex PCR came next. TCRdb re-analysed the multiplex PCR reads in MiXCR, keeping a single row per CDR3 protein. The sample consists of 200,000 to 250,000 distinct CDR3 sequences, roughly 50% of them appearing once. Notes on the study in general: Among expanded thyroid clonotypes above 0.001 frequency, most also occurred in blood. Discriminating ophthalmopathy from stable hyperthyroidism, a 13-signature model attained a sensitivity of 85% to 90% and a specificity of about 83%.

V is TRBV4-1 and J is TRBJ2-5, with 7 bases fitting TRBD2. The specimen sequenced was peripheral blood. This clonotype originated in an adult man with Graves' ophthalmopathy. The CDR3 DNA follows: TGCGCTAGCAGCCAAGATGTCCTAGCGGCACAAGAGACCCAGTACTTC. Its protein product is CASSQDVLAAQETQYF.